What follows are 32 T cell receptor beta chains derived from one specimen sequenced in a study of blood T cells in healthy people across ages. Using a J-beta primer mix together with a sample-barcoded 5' primer, a second PCR was run for roughly 6 to 12 cycles. From the 5' RACE reads, TCRdb called clonotypes with MiXCR, one entry per CDR3 protein. The top ten clones hold about 2.9% of a sample with more than 650,000 distinct CDR3 sequences, 20% to 30% of them seen once. Another study also made use of these data, one on T cells of mothers and their children.

Source material: blood. These receptors were collected from a boy between 5 and 17 years old in good health.

This clonotype was seen more than once but under ten times. The J gene is TRBJ2-3, the V gene TRBV18; D not resolved. Germline-derived CDR1 and CDR2 are KGHSH and LQKENI. V was cut by 2 bases and J by 2 bases, with 11 bases left in between. This CDR3 comprises 15 residues. The DNA of the CDR3 is TGTGCCAGCTCACCAAGGACCAAAGCCACAGATACGCAGTATTTT. It translates to CASSPRTKATDTQYF.

The rearrangement joins TRBV3-1 to TRBJ1-1; D is perhaps TRBD1 (6 bases). The V end lost 8 bases, the J end lost 5 bases, and 12 bases lay between the germline ends. Per the germline V gene, CDR1 is LGHDT and CDR2 is YNNKEL (reference sequence). The CDR3 length is 12 residues. This CDR3 reads CASGGGGTEAFF. The CDR3 region has the DNA TGTGCCAGCGGCGGAGGGGGGACTGAAGCTTTCTTT.

This clonotype was detected only a few times. Here the CDR3 reads CASSPDRVVHEQYF. DNA for the CDR3: TGTGCCAGCAGTCCGGACAGGGTGGTCCACGAGCAGTACTTC. This chain links TRBV6-6 with TRBJ2-5, with 8 bases fitting TRBD1. The J call is doubtful: the DNA matches TRBJ2-7 better. The CDR3 length is 14 residues. Germline CDR1 and CDR2: MNHNY and SVGAGI (reference sequence).

This sequence joins TRBV29-1 and TRBJ2-3; a possible D gene is TRBD2 (5 bases). The germline CDR1 and CDR2 sequences are SQVTM and ANQGSEA. Trimming shortened V by 1 base and J by 1 base, and 12 bases separated the two germline ends. CDR3 length: 15 amino acids. The CDR3 spells CSVEGGRAGTDTQYF. DNA of the CDR3: TGCAGCGTTGAAGGCGGGCGGGCCGGCACAGATACGCAGTATTTT.

This chain uses TRBV5-1 with TRBJ2-5, with 7 bases aligning to TRBD2. Germline V lookup: CDR1 SGHRS, CDR2 YFSETQ. There are 15 residues in the CDR3. V was clipped by 1 base and J by 5 bases; unmatched bases: 8. The CDR3, as DNA: TGCGCCAGCAGCTTGACGCCCTCAGCGGGGGAGACCCAGTACTTC. Its protein is CASSLTPSAGETQYF.

This chain joins TRBV27 and TRBJ2-3; the match to TRBD2 covers 7 bases. Trimming at V came to 3 bases and at J to 0 bases, leaving 3 bases not matched to a gene. In germline, CDR1 is MNHEY, CDR2 SMNVEV (reference sequence). This CDR3 is built from 15 residues. The CDR3 DNA reads as TGTGCCAGCAGTTTTGCGCGGGGGAGCACAGATACGCAGTATTTT. Translating gives CASSFARGSTDTQYF.

This clonotype was detected a few times. The chain couples TRBV7-9 to TRBJ2-3; possibly TRBD2 for D (5 bases). V was cut by 5 bases and J by 5 bases, with 11 bases left in between. The CDR3 consists of 13 residues. Germline V CDR1 and CDR2: SEHNR, FQNEAQ (reference sequence). DNA for the CDR3: TGTGCCAGCAGCCGGGAAGGAATAGATACGCAGTATTTT. Protein: CASSREGIDTQYF.

In this sample, this clonotype turned up a few times. V gene TRBV29-1 combines with J gene TRBJ2-5, with 7 bases matching TRBD1. The DNA end is more similar to TRBJ2-7, so the J call may be wrong. The CDR3 has 13 residues. The germline V gene encodes CDR1 SQVTM and CDR2 ANQGSEA. In DNA form, the CDR3 reads TGCAGCGTCGAGGGGACAGATTCCTACGAGCAGTACTTC. It specifies CSVEGTDSYEQYF.

The chain links TRBV7-2 to TRBJ2-5; D unclear. The J call is doubtful: the DNA matches TRBJ2-7 better. Germline V gene sequence: CDR1 SGHTA, CDR2 FQGNSA. The CDR3 totals 14 residues. Here the CDR3 DNA reads TGTGCCAGCAGCTTAGTACCCAGCTTCAACGAGCAGTACTTC. As protein: CASSLVPSFNEQYF.

The gene calls are TRBV6-5 and TRBJ1-1; a possible D gene is TRBD1 (5 bases). Germline assignment: CDR1 MNHEY and CDR2 SVGAGI. The CDR3 covers 12 residues. V gave up 7 bases and J gave up 5 bases, with 11 bases separating them. The CDR3 loop reads CASIKWGTEAFF. CDR3 in DNA: TGTGCCAGCATCAAGTGGGGGACTGAAGCTTTCTTT.

The chain couples TRBV12-3 or TRBV12-4 to TRBJ2-1; possibly TRBD1 for D (6 bases). The CDR3 extends over 15 amino acids. V shed 1 base and J shed 5 bases, with 12 bases lying between them. The CDR3 coding sequence is TGTGCCAGCAGTTTAGGGGGGCCACCCCACAATGAGCAGTTCTTC. As protein: CASSLGGPPHNEQFF.

V gene TRBV12-2 combines with J gene TRBJ2-7. The end of the DNA is better explained by TRBJ2-5, so the J call may be wrong. TRBV12-2 is a known pseudogene. The CDR3 runs to 16 residues. As DNA, the CDR3 is TGTGCAAGTCGCTTAGCCTGCGGCTGGATCCAAGAGACCCAGTACTTC. Amino acids: CASRLACGWIQETQYF.

This rearrangement joins TRBV6-5 to TRBJ1-5; D remains unclear. This CDR3 has 14 amino acids. Germline values: CDR1 MNHEY, CDR2 SVGAGI. Trimming shortened V by 0 bases and J by 7 bases, and 10 bases separated the two germline ends. The CDR3: CASSYSRGYQPQHF. The CDR3 nucleotides are TGTGCCAGCAGTTACTCCCGTGGATACCAGCCCCAGCATTTT.

The chain has TRBV2 and TRBJ1-4; no firm D call. This CDR3 has 14 amino acids. CDR1 and CDR2 from the germline V gene are SNHLY and FYNNEI. V lost 0 bases to trimming and J lost 10 bases, with 12 bases between them. The CDR3 nucleotides are TGTGCCAGCAGTGAAGCCGCATCGATGAGAAAACTGTTTTTT. Protein: CASSEAASMRKLFF.

This clonotype was seen a few times. The CDR3 DNA reads as TGTGCCAGCAGCTCCGACAGGGGGATCAATCAGCCCCAGCATTTT. Residues: CASSSDRGINQPQHF. The genes are TRBV11-2 and TRBJ1-5; 9 bases match TRBD1. Trimming cost V 4 bases and J 3 bases; bases outside gene matches: 4. CDR3 size: 15 residues. Germline V gives CDR1 SGHAT, CDR2 FQNNGV.

CDR3 DNA: TGCGCCAGCGGTTCCGGGACTAGGAACAATGAGCAGTTCTTC. Residues: CASGSGTRNNEQFF. V usage is TRBV5-1 and J usage is TRBJ2-1; the match to TRBD2 covers 8 bases. Looked up from germline, CDR1 is SGHRS and CDR2 is YFSETQ. V trimming: 7 bases; J trimming: 5 bases; junction bases outside the gene matches: 8. There are 14 residues in the CDR3.

CDR3 region: CASSYLTGTGITDTQYF. CDR3 bases: TGCGCCAGCAGCTACCTAACGGGCACAGGAATCACAGATACGCAGTATTTT. This chain links TRBV5-1 with TRBJ2-3, with D perhaps TRBD1 (5 bases). Trimming pared 3 bases from V and 2 bases from J, leaving 19 bases between. The germline CDR1 and CDR2 sequences are SGHRS and YFSETQ. The length of the CDR3 is 17 residues. Using reference TRBV5-1 and TRBJ2-3 for the parts outside the CDR3, the full variable domain is KAGVTQTPRYLIKTRGQQVTLSCSPISGHRSVSWYQQTPGQGLQFLFEYFSETQRNKGNFPGRFSGRQFSNSRSEMNVSTLELGDSALYLCASSYLTGTGITDTQYFGPGTRLTVL.

This chain links TRBV27 with TRBJ2-2; 10 bases fit TRBD1. The CDR3 has 17 residues. The germline V gene has CDR1 MNHEY and CDR2 SMNVEV (reference sequence). The trim removed 4 bases at V and 3 bases at J, leaving 8 bases unmatched. In DNA, the CDR3 is TGTGCCAGCAGTTCCCTGGGGGGACAGGGGTACACCGGGGAGCTGTTTTTT. Its protein product is CASSSLGGQGYTGELFF.

This chain uses TRBV13 with TRBJ2-7; weak D call: TRBD2 (5 bases). The CDR3 length is 16 residues. The V gene's germline CDR1 is PRHDT and CDR2 FYEKMQ (reference sequence). With 5 bases removed from V and 0 bases from J, the gap between germline ends came to 17 bases. CDR3 DNA sequence: TGTGCCAGCAGCCCCAGATACGAGGGCCTCTCCTACGAGCAGTACTTC. It encodes CASSPRYEGLSYEQYF.

The V call is TRBV12-3 or TRBV12-4, the J call TRBJ2-4; the D gene is possibly TRBD2 (7 bases). The V gene lost 6 bases and the J gene lost 0 bases, with 12 bases spanning the gap. The length of the CDR3 is 15 residues. The CDR3 protein is CASRGGGLAKNIQYF. CDR3 nucleotide sequence: TGTGCCAGCAGAGGGGGGGGGCTAGCCAAAAACATTCAGTACTTC.

This clonotype was seen a few times. The chain recombines TRBV6-1 with TRBJ2-7; no firm D call. The J call may be faulty, since TRBJ2-5 better matches the DNA end. The germline gives CDR1 MNHNS, CDR2 SASEGT. The CDR3 is 13 residues long. Here the CDR3 reads CASHLSYQETQYF. The DNA for the CDR3 is TGTGCCAGCCATCTTTCGTACCAAGAGACCCAGTACTTC.

The chain employs TRBV6-5 and TRBJ2-7; D unresolved. The J call is uncertain, as TRBJ2-1 better fits the DNA end. The germline CDR1 and CDR2 sequences are MNHEY and SVGAGI. The CDR3 length is 15 residues. Here the CDR3 reads CASSDKASKGYEQFF. The CDR3 bases are TGTGCCAGCAGCGACAAGGCCTCTAAGGGCTATGAGCAGTTCTTC.

The V call is TRBV10-2, the J call TRBJ1-5; D remains unclear. Germline CDR1 WSHSY, CDR2 SAAADI. The germline V and J ends were trimmed by 0 bases and 1 base, with 7 bases remaining between them. There are 15 residues in the CDR3. The CDR3 sequence is CASSESLTSNQPQHF. The CDR3, as DNA: TGCGCCAGCAGTGAGTCTCTCACCAGCAATCAGCCCCAGCATTTT.

The gene calls are TRBV27 and TRBJ2-1; D is uncertain. The germline V and J ends were trimmed by 5 bases and 9 bases, with 14 bases remaining between them. The CDR3 has 13 amino acids. Germline CDR1 reads MNHEY; CDR2 reads SMNVEV (reference sequence). CDR3 residues: CASSLPHRGEQFF. CDR3 nucleotides: TGTGCCAGCAGTCTCCCACATCGAGGTGAGCAGTTCTTC.

The chain is built from TRBV2 and TRBJ1-6; no clear D. Trimming shortened V by 7 bases and J by 8 bases, and 12 bases separated the two germline ends. This CDR3 is 13 amino acids long. CDR1 and CDR2 from the germline V gene are SNHLY and FYNNEI. CDR3 bases: TGTGCCAGCATGGGCCGTCCGGATTCACCCCTCCACTTT. It specifies CASMGRPDSPLHF.

At least ten counts were recorded for this clonotype. The V call is TRBV6-5, the J call TRBJ2-4, with 8 bases identical to TRBD1. The CDR3 sequence is 13 residues long. Germline CDR1 is MNHEY and CDR2 is SVGAGI. Unmatched junction bases numbered 6, after V lost 6 bases and J lost 8 bases. CDR3 loop: CASRIGTGDIQYF. CDR3 DNA sequence: TGTGCCAGCAGGATAGGGACAGGAGACATTCAGTACTTC.

This clonotype has ten or more counts. V usage is TRBV7-9 and J usage is TRBJ2-5, with 7 positions matching TRBD1. CDR1 is SEHNR and CDR2 is FQNEAQ in the germline V gene (reference sequence). This CDR3 region has 15 residues. Trimming cost V 5 bases and J 0 bases; bases outside gene matches: 6. CDR3 bases: TGTGCCAGCAGCCTCCTAGGGGGCTACCAAGAGACCCAGTACTTC. Amino acids: CASSLLGGYQETQYF.

The gene calls are TRBV20-1 and TRBJ2-4; 14 bases match TRBD2. Germline V CDR1 and CDR2: DFQATT, SNEGSKA (reference sequence). Losses at the gene ends were 6 bases for V and 0 bases for J; bases not matched to a gene: 13. The CDR3 is made up of 19 amino acids. The CDR3 loop reads CSAPGLAGGFMIAKNIQYF. The CDR3 DNA reads TGCAGTGCGCCCGGACTAGCGGGGGGCTTTATGATAGCCAAAAACATTCAGTACTTC.

The chain joins TRBV5-1 to TRBJ2-5; D perhaps matches TRBD2 (6 bases). V was clipped by 7 bases and J by 5 bases, with 18 bases between them. This CDR3 comprises 14 residues. CDR1 is SGHRS and CDR2 is YFSETQ in the germline V gene. The CDR3 DNA reads TGCGCCAGCGGTGGTAGCGGCCCCCCGGAGACCCAGTACTTC. Protein: CASGGSGPPETQYF.

The chain is built from TRBV19 and TRBJ1-1; no reliable D call. Germline-derived CDR1 and CDR2 are LNHDA and SQIVND (reference sequence). The V and J ends lost 4 bases and 4 bases respectively, with 7 bases between them. The CDR3 is 12 residues long. DNA of the CDR3: TGTGCCAGTAGTAAACGGTCCACTGAAGCTTTCTTT. Amino acid sequence: CASSKRSTEAFF.

The genes are TRBV5-6 and TRBJ1-1; unclear D gene. V was cut by 0 bases and J by 2 bases, with 14 bases left in between. CDR1 is SGHDT and CDR2 is YYEEEE in the germline V gene. The CDR3 runs 16 residues. This CDR3 is CASSLEGRKVNTEAFF. CDR3 bases: TGTGCCAGCAGCTTGGAAGGTAGGAAGGTAAACACTGAAGCTTTCTTT.

The chain has TRBV5-1 and TRBJ1-2; no firm D call. Germline V gene data show CDR1 as SGHRS and CDR2 as YFSETQ. Trimming pared 4 bases from V and 7 bases from J, leaving 17 bases between. This CDR3 is built from 14 residues. The CDR3: CASSPSGSYGGYTF. CDR3 sequence (DNA): TGCGCCAGCAGCCCATCCGGCTCTTATGGTGGCTACACCTTC. Together with reference TRBV5-1 and TRBJ1-2, the CDR3 gives the full variable domain: KAGVTQTPRYLIKTRGQQVTLSCSPISGHRSVSWYQQTPGQGLQFLFEYFSETQRNKGNFPGRFSGRQFSNSRSEMNVSTLELGDSALYLCASSPSGSYGGYTFGSGTRLTVV.